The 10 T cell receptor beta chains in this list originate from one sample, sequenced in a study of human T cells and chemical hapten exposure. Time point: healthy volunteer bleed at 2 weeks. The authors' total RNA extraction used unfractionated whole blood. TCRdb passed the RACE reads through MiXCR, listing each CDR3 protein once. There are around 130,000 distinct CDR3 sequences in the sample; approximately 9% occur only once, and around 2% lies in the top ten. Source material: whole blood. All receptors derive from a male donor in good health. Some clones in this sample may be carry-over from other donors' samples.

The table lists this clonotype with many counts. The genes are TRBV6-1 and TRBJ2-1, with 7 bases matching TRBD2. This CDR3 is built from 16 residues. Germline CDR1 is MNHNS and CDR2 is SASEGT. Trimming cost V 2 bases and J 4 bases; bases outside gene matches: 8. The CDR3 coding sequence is TGTGCCAGCAGTGAAACACTGACTAGCCGGTACAATGAGCAGTTCTTC. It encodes CASSETLTSRYNEQFF.

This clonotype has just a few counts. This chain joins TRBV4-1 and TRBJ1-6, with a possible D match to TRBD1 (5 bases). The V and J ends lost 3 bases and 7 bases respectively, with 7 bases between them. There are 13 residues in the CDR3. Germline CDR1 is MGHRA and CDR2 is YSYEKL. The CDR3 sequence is CASSQGQNSPLHF. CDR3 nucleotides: TGCGCCAGCAGCCAGGGGCAAAATTCACCCCTCCACTTT.

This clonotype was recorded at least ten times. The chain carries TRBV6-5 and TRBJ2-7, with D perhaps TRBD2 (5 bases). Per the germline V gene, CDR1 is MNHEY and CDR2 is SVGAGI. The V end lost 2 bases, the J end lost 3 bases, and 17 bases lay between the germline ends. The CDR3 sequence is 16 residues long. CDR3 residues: CASSYIKDFGVYEQYF. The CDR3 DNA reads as TGTGCCAGCAGTTACATTAAGGACTTCGGGGTCTACGAGCAGTACTTC.

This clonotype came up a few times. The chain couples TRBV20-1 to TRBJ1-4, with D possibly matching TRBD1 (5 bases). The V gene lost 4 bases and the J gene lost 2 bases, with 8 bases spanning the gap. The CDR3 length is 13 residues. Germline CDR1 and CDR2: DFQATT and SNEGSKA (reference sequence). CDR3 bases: TGCAGTGCTATACCAGGGACTAATGAAAAACTGTTTTTT. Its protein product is CSAIPGTNEKLFF.

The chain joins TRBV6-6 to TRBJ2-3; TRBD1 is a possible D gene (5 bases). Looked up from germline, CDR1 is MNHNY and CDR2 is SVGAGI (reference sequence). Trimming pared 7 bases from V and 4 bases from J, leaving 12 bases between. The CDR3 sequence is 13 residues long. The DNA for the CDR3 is TGTGCCAGCACCCACCTAGGGGCAGATACGCAGTATTTT. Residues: CASTHLGADTQYF.

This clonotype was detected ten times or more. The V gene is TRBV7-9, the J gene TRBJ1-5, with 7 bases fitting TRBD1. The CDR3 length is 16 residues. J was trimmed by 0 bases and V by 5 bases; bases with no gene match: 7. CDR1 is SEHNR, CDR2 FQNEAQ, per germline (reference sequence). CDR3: CASSKWDRDSNQPQHF. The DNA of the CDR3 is TGTGCCAGCAGCAAATGGGACAGAGATAGCAATCAGCCCCAGCATTTT.

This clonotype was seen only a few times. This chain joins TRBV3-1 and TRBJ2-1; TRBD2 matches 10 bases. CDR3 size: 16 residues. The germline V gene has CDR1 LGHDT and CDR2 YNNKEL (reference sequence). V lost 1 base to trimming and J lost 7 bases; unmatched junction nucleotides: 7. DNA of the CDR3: TGTGCCAGCAGCCAAGTACAAGCGGGAGGGGGTAATGAGCAGTTCTTC. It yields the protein CASSQVQAGGGNEQFF.

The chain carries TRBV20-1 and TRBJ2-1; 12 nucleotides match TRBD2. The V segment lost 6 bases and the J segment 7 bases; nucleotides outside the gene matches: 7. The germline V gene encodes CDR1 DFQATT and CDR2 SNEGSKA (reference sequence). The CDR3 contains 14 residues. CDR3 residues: CSALAGGPKNEQFF. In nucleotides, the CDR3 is TGCAGTGCCCTAGCGGGAGGGCCCAAGAATGAGCAGTTCTTC.

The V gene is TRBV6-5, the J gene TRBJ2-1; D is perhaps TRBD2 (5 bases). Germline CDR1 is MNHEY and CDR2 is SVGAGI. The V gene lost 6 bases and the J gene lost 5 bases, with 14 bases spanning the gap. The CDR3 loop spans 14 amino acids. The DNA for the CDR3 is TGTGCCAGCAGCCTCGGAGGAGGTCACAATGAGCAGTTCTTC. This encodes CASSLGGGHNEQFF.

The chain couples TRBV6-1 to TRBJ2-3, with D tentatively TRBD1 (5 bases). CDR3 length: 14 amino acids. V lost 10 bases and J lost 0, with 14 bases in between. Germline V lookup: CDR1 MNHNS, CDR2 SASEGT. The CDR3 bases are TGTGCCACCGGAGCAGGGCCTAGCACAGATACGCAGTATTTT. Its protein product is CATGAGPSTDTQYF.